Each of the 13 T cell receptor beta chains below was sequenced from the same sample in a study of control samples from healthy donors and cancer patients. Sequencing was performed with immunoSEQ multiplex PCR; in TCRdb, only in-frame clones are kept and a portion is missing. This sample has some 170,000 clones; 94% occur once, and the top ten carry 14%. Sample: PBMCs. The receptors were sampled from a man aged 55 to 69 with colorectal cancer.

The chain has TRBV7-8 and TRBJ2-7; D is uncertain. The CDR3 is 14 amino acids. Germline values: CDR1 SGHVS, CDR2 FQNEAQ. The V and J ends lost 0 bases and 3 bases respectively, with 9 bases between them. CDR3 DNA: TGTGCCAGCAGCTTAGCGCAGAGAATCTACGAGCAGTACTTC. Its translation is CASSLAQRIYEQYF.

V and J are TRBV28 and TRBJ2-2; the match to TRBD1 covers 8 bases. This CDR3 region has 16 residues. Germline CDR1 and CDR2: MDHEN and SYDVKM. V dropped 6 bases and J dropped 2; count of bases not matched to a gene: 8. The CDR3 here is CASRFSGQANTGELFF. In nucleotides, the CDR3 is TGTGCCAGCAGGTTCTCGGGACAGGCAAACACCGGGGAGCTGTTTTTT. The variable domain in full, with the rest retrieved from reference TRBV28 and TRBJ2-2, is DVKVTQSSRYLVKRTGEKVFLECVQDMDHENMFWYRQDPGLGLRLIYFSYDVKMKEKGDIPEGYSVSREKKERFSLILESASTNQTSMYLCASRFSGQANTGELFFGEGSRLTVL.

The chain uses TRBV4-2 and TRBJ1-2; D is ambiguous. This CDR3 comprises 14 residues. The germline V gene encodes CDR1 LGHNA and CDR2 YNFKEQ. V was trimmed by 0 bases and J by 1 base, leaving 6 bases between them. In DNA form, the CDR3 reads TGTGCCAGCAGCCAAGACAGTTTTAACTATGGCTACACCTTC. Amino acids: CASSQDSFNYGYTF.

The chain couples TRBV13 to TRBJ1-5; TRBD1 agrees at 7 bases. Germline CDR1 is PRHDT and CDR2 is FYEKMQ (reference sequence). V dropped 2 bases and J dropped 4; count of bases not matched to a gene: 5. This CDR3 is built from 15 residues. CDR3: CASSLSGTVNQPQHF. CDR3 nucleotide sequence: TGTGCCAGCAGCTTATCCGGGACAGTTAATCAGCCCCAGCATTTT.

V gene TRBV5-1 combines with J gene TRBJ1-4; D might be TRBD1 (5 bases). V was shortened by 2 bases and J by 5 bases, with 13 bases between the two germline ends. This CDR3 is 15 amino acids long. Germline V gene sequence: CDR1 SGHRS, CDR2 YFSETQ. CDR3 residues: CASSFTTDKNEKLFF. The CDR3 DNA reads TGCGCCAGCAGCTTTACGACGGACAAGAATGAAAAACTGTTTTTT.

The chain carries TRBV4-2 and TRBJ2-3, with D perhaps TRBD2 (5 bases). Deletions cut 3 bases from V and 5 bases from J, with 9 bases between. CDR3 length: 13 amino acids. CDR1 is LGHNA and CDR2 is YNFKEQ in the germline V gene. The CDR3 DNA sequence: TGTGCCAGCAGCCATAGGACTGAAGATACGCAGTATTTT. As protein: CASSHRTEDTQYF.

V gene TRBV30 combines with J gene TRBJ1-2; D unresolved. The length of the CDR3 is 15 residues. Looked up from germline, CDR1 is GTSNPN and CDR2 is SVGIG (reference sequence). The V end was cut by 4 bases, the J end by 1 base, with 16 bases between. In DNA form, the CDR3 reads TGTGCCTGGACCCGAAAGGCAGATTTTAACTATGGCTACACCTTC. The encoded protein is CAWTRKADFNYGYTF.

This rearrangement joins TRBV10-3 to TRBJ2-6, with 9 nucleotides matching TRBD1. Per the germline V gene, CDR1 is ENHRY and CDR2 is SYGVKD. After removal of 6 bases from V and 2 bases from J, the junction contained 5 bases not matched to a gene. The CDR3 has 16 amino acids. The CDR3 DNA follows: TGTGCCATCAGGGGACAGGGTACGACTGGGGCCAACGTCCTGACTTTC. Encoded protein: CAIRGQGTTGANVLTF.

The gene calls are TRBV7-9 and TRBJ1-1; 9 bases are shared with TRBD1. Trimming cost V 5 bases and J 4 bases; bases outside gene matches: 8. The CDR3 spans 15 residues. Germline assignment: CDR1 SEHNR and CDR2 FQNEAQ (reference sequence). CDR3 sequence: CASSPGTGPVTEAFF. The CDR3 nucleotides are TGTGCCAGCAGCCCCGGGACAGGGCCGGTCACTGAAGCTTTCTTT.

This sequence joins TRBV27 and TRBJ2-7; 8 bases line up with TRBD1. The junction had 1 base not matched to a gene; V was cut back by 6 bases and J by 0 bases. The CDR3 is made up of 13 amino acids. Germline CDR1 MNHEY, CDR2 SMNVEV (reference sequence). CDR3 in amino acids: CASRGTGSYEQYF. In DNA form, the CDR3 reads TGTGCCAGCAGGGGGACAGGCTCCTACGAGCAGTACTTC.

The genes are TRBV29-1 and TRBJ1-5; possibly TRBD1 for D (6 bases). CDR1 is SQVTM and CDR2 is ANQGSEA in the germline V gene. The CDR3 length is 14 residues. V was trimmed by 6 bases and J by 0 bases, leaving 12 bases between them. DNA for the CDR3: TGCAGCGTAGCACCGGGACATAGCAATCAGCCCCAGCATTTT. Translating gives CSVAPGHSNQPQHF.

The rearrangement uses TRBV19 and TRBJ1-6, with 12 bases lining up with TRBD1. There are 18 residues in the CDR3. V was pared by 5 bases and J by 5 bases, with 10 bases of the junction left unmatched. The germline CDR1 and CDR2 sequences are LNHDA and SQIVND (reference sequence). For the CDR3, the DNA is TGTGCCAGTAGTTCCCGGGACAGGGGGCTCGGAGATAATTCACCCCTCCACTTT. It translates to CASSSRDRGLGDNSPLHF.

The rearrangement uses TRBV7-9 and TRBJ2-6; 8 bases match TRBD1. There are 19 residues in the CDR3. The germline CDR1 and CDR2 sequences are SEHNR and FQNEAQ (reference sequence). V was pared by 4 bases and J by 2 bases, with 13 bases of the junction left unmatched. CDR3 loop: CASSYPRQGALTGANVLTF. CDR3 DNA sequence: TGTGCCAGCAGCTATCCCCGGCAGGGGGCGTTAACTGGGGCCAACGTCCTGACTTTC.